A single sample is the source of the 5 T cell receptor beta chains below, sequenced in a study of blood T cell repertoires in COVID-19. Profiled with immunoSEQ multiplex PCR; TCRdb holds only in-frame clones, not every one. The data hold about 260,000 clones, with roughly 86% observed a single time. Source material: PBMCs or T cells enriched from blood (not recorded which). These receptors were taken from a woman in her fifties or sixties who had recovered from COVID-19.

This rearrangement joins TRBV5-1 to TRBJ1-4; D possibly corresponds to TRBD1 (6 bases). The V end lost 7 bases, the J end lost 0 bases, and 19 bases lay between the germline ends. Germline V gene lookup returns CDR1 SGHRS and CDR2 YFSETQ. There are 17 residues in the CDR3. The CDR3 is CASAVSGTPATNEKLFF. In DNA form, the CDR3 reads TGCGCCAGCGCGGTCTCCGGGACACCCGCAACTAATGAAAAACTGTTTTTT.

The chain links TRBV2 to TRBJ1-2, with unresolved D. Between the trimmed V and J ends, which lost 3 bases and 4 bases, there was a span of 15 bases. The CDR3 loop spans 15 amino acids. The germline V gene has CDR1 SNHLY and CDR2 FYNNEI. The CDR3 reads CASSEGSPRVYGYTF. The DNA of the CDR3 is TGTGCCAGCAGTGAGGGGTCACCGAGGGTCTATGGCTACACCTTC.

V is TRBV3-1 (or the pseudogene TRBV3-2) and J is TRBJ2-2, with 11 bases matching TRBD2. The CDR3 consists of 17 residues. V lost 0 bases and J lost 5; bases outside the gene matches: 5. Germline loops: CDR1 LGHDT, CDR2 YNNKEL (reference sequence). For the CDR3, the DNA is TGTGCCAGCAGCCAAGAGCGACTAGCGGGGTGGACCGGGGAGCTGTTTTTT. This sequence encodes CASSQERLAGWTGELFF.

The CDR3 bases are TGCGCCAGCAGCCAAGTCCTAGCGGGAGGGTTCTACAATGAGCAGTTCTTC. It codes for CASSQVLAGGFYNEQFF. The chain combines TRBV4-1 with TRBJ2-1; 12 bases fit TRBD2. CDR1 is MGHRA, CDR2 YSYEKL, per germline. The CDR3 length is 17 residues. The V segment lost 1 base and the J segment 3 bases; nucleotides outside the gene matches: 4.

V and J are TRBV5-4 and TRBJ2-1; 9 nucleotides align to TRBD1. CDR1 is SGHNT, CDR2 YYREEE, per germline (reference sequence). V gave up 3 bases and J gave up 7 bases; unmatched junction bases: 8. The CDR3 runs 15 residues. CDR3 DNA sequence: TGTGCCAGCAGCTATCCGGGACAGGGCGTGAATGAGCAGTTCTTC. Residues: CASSYPGQGVNEQFF.